One sample yielded the 21 T cell receptor beta chains listed below, sequenced in a study of blood T cell repertoires in COVID-19. Sequencing was performed with immunoSEQ multiplex PCR; in TCRdb, only in-frame clones are kept and a portion is missing. The table includes 200,000 to 300,000 clones, about nine tenths detected once. Sequencing used PBMCs or T cells enriched from blood (not recorded which). The receptor source for this set is a man aged 40-50 years who had recovered from COVID-19.

V and J are TRBV16 and TRBJ1-1, with 9 bases that match TRBD1. The CDR3 contains 16 residues. CDR1 is KGHSY, CDR2 FQNENV, per germline. J was trimmed by 2 bases and V by 4 bases; bases with no gene match: 8. CDR3 nucleotides: TGTGCCAGCAGCCCCATGGGGACAGGGTATAACACTGAAGCTTTCTTT. As protein: CASSPMGTGYNTEAFF. The full variable domain, in which reference TRBV16 and TRBJ1-1 provide the parts outside the CDR3, is GEEVAQTPKHLVRGEGQKAKLYCAPIKGHSYVFWYQQVLKNEFKFLISFQNENVFDETGMPKERFSAKCLPNSPCSLEIQATKLEDSAVYFCASSPMGTGYNTEAFFGQGTRLTVV.

J is TRBJ2-3 and V is TRBV5-6; 7 bases match TRBD1. There are 17 residues in the CDR3. The germline V gene encodes CDR1 SGHDT and CDR2 YYEEEE. The V segment lost 4 bases and the J segment 2 bases; nucleotides outside the gene matches: 13. The CDR3 DNA follows: TGTGCCAGCAGCCCAGGACAGGCGCAGCCATTCACAGATACGCAGTATTTT. Amino acid sequence: CASSPGQAQPFTDTQYF. Filled out from reference TRBV5-6 and TRBJ2-3, the complete variable domain reads DAGVTQSPTHLIKTRGQQVTLRCSPKSGHDTVSWYQQALGQGPQFIFQYYEEEERQRGNFPDRFSGHQFPNYSSELNVNALLLGDSALYLCASSPGQAQPFTDTQYFGPGTRLTVL.

V and J are TRBV7-8 and TRBJ1-4, with D perhaps TRBD1 (6 bases). From germline, CDR1 is SGHVS and CDR2 FQNEAQ. Trimming left V 5 bases short and J 3 bases short, with 13 bases between. The CDR3 sequence is 15 residues long. CDR3 residues: CASSGTTGPNEKLFF. CDR3 in DNA: TGTGCCAGCAGCGGGACGACAGGTCCTAATGAAAAACTGTTTTTT.

The chain combines TRBV7-8 with TRBJ2-1; TRBD2 matches at 7 bases. The CDR3 has 13 amino acids. Germline-derived CDR1 and CDR2 are SGHVS and FQNEAQ. The V gene end was trimmed by 4 bases and the J gene end by 4 bases; junction bases not matched to a gene: 1. For the CDR3, the DNA is TGTGCCAGCAGCTGGGGGGGGTACAATGAGCAGTTCTTC. Translated: CASSWGGYNEQFF.

The gene calls are TRBV7-2 and TRBJ2-3; 9 bases align to TRBD2. Trimming took 5 bases from V and 0 from J; bases not matched to a gene: 6. This CDR3 is 16 amino acids long. Germline V lookup: CDR1 SGHTA, CDR2 FQGNSA. The CDR3 region is CASSIVAGASTDTQYF. Written as DNA, the CDR3 is TGTGCCAGCAGCATAGTAGCGGGGGCCAGCACAGATACGCAGTATTTT.

V and J are TRBV21-1 and TRBJ2-3; the table's D call, TRBD1, was not checked against the DNA. TRBV21-1 is designated a pseudogene. The length of the CDR3 is 15 residues. The DNA for the CDR3 is TGTGCCAGCAGCAGGGACATTATTTACACAGATACGCAGTATTTT. Protein product: CASSRDIIYTDTQYF.

V usage is TRBV20-1 and J usage is TRBJ2-7; D remains ambiguous. CDR1 DFQATT and CDR2 SNEGSKA come from the germline V gene (reference sequence). The CDR3 totals 13 residues. The V end lost 3 bases, the J end lost 0 bases, and 9 bases lay between the germline ends. The CDR3: CSASRVASYEQYF. The CDR3 DNA sequence: TGCAGTGCTAGTCGTGTGGCCTCCTACGAGCAGTACTTC.

This clone came up a few times. The CDR3 DNA follows: TGTGCCACCAGCAGCCGGCAGGGGACTGAAAAACTGTTTTTT. It yields the protein CATSSRQGTEKLFF. The chain links TRBV15 to TRBJ1-4; the D gene is possibly TRBD1 (6 bases). V lost 3 bases and J lost 7, with 12 bases in between. The CDR3 totals 14 residues. CDR1 and CDR2 (germline): LNHNV, YYDKDF (reference sequence).

This clone showed up just a few times. The V gene is TRBV28, the J gene TRBJ1-5; no firm D call. The ends were cut back, 7 bases at V and 2 bases at J, with 12 bases in the middle. The CDR3 totals 14 residues. Germline assignment: CDR1 MDHEN and CDR2 SYDVKM. This CDR3 is CASMGGIGNQPQHF. The CDR3 DNA reads TGTGCCAGCATGGGAGGGATAGGCAATCAGCCCCAGCATTTT. Filled out from reference TRBV28 and TRBJ1-5, the complete variable domain reads DVKVTQSSRYLVKRTGEKVFLECVQDMDHENMFWYRQDPGLGLRLIYFSYDVKMKEKGDIPEGYSVSREKKERFSLILESASTNQTSMYLCASMGGIGNQPQHFGDGTRLSIL.

This clone is a singleton in its sample. The chain has TRBV9 and TRBJ2-3, with 8 bases lining up with TRBD2. V was pared by 0 bases and J by 2 bases, with 2 bases of the junction left unmatched. This CDR3 is 15 amino acids long. Germline CDR1 is SGDLS and CDR2 is YYNGEE. The CDR3 DNA reads TGTGCCAGCAGCGTAGGAGCGGGAGCCACAGATACGCAGTATTTT. It translates to CASSVGAGATDTQYF.

This clone turned up a few times. J is TRBJ1-5 and V is TRBV28, with a possible D match to TRBD1 (6 bases). The ends were cut back, 4 bases at V and 1 base at J, with 17 bases in the middle. The V gene's germline CDR1 is MDHEN and CDR2 SYDVKM. CDR3 size: 17 residues. CDR3 bases: TGTGCCAGCAGTTCTCCCGGGGGGCGCTGGAGCAATCAGCCCCAGCATTTT. This translates into CASSSPGGRWSNQPQHF.

The J gene is TRBJ1-1, the V gene TRBV6-5; the match to TRBD1 covers 7 bases. CDR3 length: 14 residues. Germline V gene sequence: CDR1 MNHEY, CDR2 SVGAGI. V shed 5 bases, J shed 4 bases, and the junction held 7 bases outside the gene matches. For the CDR3, the DNA is TGTGCCAGCAGTACAAAACAGGGGCGCACTGAAGCTTTCTTT. Translating gives CASSTKQGRTEAFF.

The chain links TRBV18 to TRBJ1-3; D remains ambiguous. Germline V gene data show CDR1 as KGHSH and CDR2 as LQKENI. Trimming removed 1 base at V and 0 bases at J, with 10 bases between. The CDR3 has 16 amino acids. In DNA, the CDR3 is TGTGCCAGCTCACCACTTGCAGGAAACTCTGGAAACACCATATATTTT. Amino acids: CASSPLAGNSGNTIYF.

The gene calls are TRBV7-2 and TRBJ1-5; 7 bases agree with TRBD1. This CDR3 has 14 amino acids. With 4 bases clipped from V and 6 bases from J, the junction kept 6 bases outside the gene matches. Germline V lookup: CDR1 SGHTA, CDR2 FQGNSA. The chain's CDR3 is CASSSRQGGQPQHF. CDR3 coding DNA: TGTGCCAGCAGCTCCCGACAGGGAGGTCAGCCCCAGCATTTT.

This clone came up once. The chain is built from TRBV12-3 or TRBV12-4 and TRBJ1-4; no reliable D call. Trimming pared 6 bases from V and 8 bases from J, leaving 10 bases between. The CDR3 runs 12 residues. CDR3 sequence (DNA): TGTGCCAGCAGGTCGGCGGCGGAAAAACTGTTTTTT. It yields the protein CASRSAAEKLFF.

V is TRBV6-2 or TRBV6-3 and J is TRBJ1-2; a weak D match, TRBD1 (5 bases). The germline V and J ends were trimmed by 6 bases and 4 bases, with 21 bases remaining between them. The germline gives CDR1 MNHEY, CDR2 SVGEGT. The CDR3 has 16 residues. The CDR3 sequence: CASSPGGGFGPYGYTF. As DNA, the CDR3 is TGTGCCAGCAGCCCCGGCGGGGGGTTCGGCCCCTATGGCTACACCTTC.

This chain joins TRBV30 and TRBJ2-3, with 9 bases matching TRBD2. Germline CDR1 and CDR2: GTSNPN and SVGIG (reference sequence). The CDR3 is 16 residues long. The V and J ends lost 3 bases and 6 bases, in that order; junction bases with no gene match: 13. The CDR3 protein is CAWRGGSGRSPDTQYF. In DNA, the CDR3 is TGTGCCTGGAGGGGGGGTAGCGGGAGAAGTCCCGATACGCAGTATTTT.

The chain carries TRBV11-2 and TRBJ2-5; 11 bases align to TRBD2. CDR1 SGHAT and CDR2 FQNNGV come from the germline V gene. The CDR3 has 15 residues. With V trimmed by 3 bases and J by 2 bases, 2 bases remained unmatched. CDR3 protein: CASSLLAGGQETQYF. The CDR3 DNA is TGTGCCAGCAGCTTGCTAGCGGGGGGACAAGAGACCCAGTACTTC.

The V gene is TRBV27, the J gene TRBJ2-7, with D tentatively TRBD1 (5 bases). The germline V gene encodes CDR1 MNHEY and CDR2 SMNVEV (reference sequence). Trimming took off 5 bases at V and 0 bases at J, with 8 bases between the two ends. CDR3 size: 13 residues. CDR3 amino acids: CASSLDSSYEQYF. The CDR3 bases are TGTGCCAGCAGTCTCGACAGCTCCTACGAGCAGTACTTC.

The chain has TRBV6-5 and TRBJ1-3; D not resolved. CDR1 and CDR2 (germline): MNHEY, SVGAGI. This CDR3 contains 14 residues. The V gene lost 3 bases and the J gene lost 0 bases, with 6 bases spanning the gap. This chain's CDR3 is CASSYLSSGNTIYF. The CDR3 DNA reads as TGTGCCAGCAGTTATTTGAGCTCTGGAAACACCATATATTTT.

This clone was observed a handful of times. V and J are TRBV5-4 and TRBJ2-5, with 7 bases lining up with TRBD2. The germline CDR1 and CDR2 sequences are SGHNT and YYREEE (reference sequence). With V trimmed by 1 base and J by 2 bases, 5 bases remained unmatched. The CDR3 length is 15 residues. CDR3 protein: CASSLPSGIQETQYF. The CDR3 DNA is TGTGCCAGCAGCTTGCCTAGCGGCATTCAAGAGACCCAGTACTTC.